This entry features one T cell receptor beta chain sequence. What it binds is unknown. The ends were cut back, 4 bases at V and 1 base at J, with 14 bases in the middle. Germline loops: CDR1 SQVTM, CDR2 ANQGSEA. CDR3 length: 15 amino acids. This entry belongs to a study of CD8+ T cells in alopecia areata. Study at large: Scoring treated patients' severity relied on the percentage of scalp area affected.

Treatment denoted: oral pan-JAK inhibitor, 5-10 mg twice daily. Isolation of CD4+ and CD8+ T cells from PBMCs was achieved by sorting. Study-level results: Clonality was higher in lesional than normal scalp, especially in alopecia totalis/universalis.

TCR sequencing used cDNA made by reverse transcription of extracted RNA. Profiling relied on immunoSEQ multiplex PCR, and the TCRdb table lists in-frame clones only, not all of them. This sample has about 160,000 clones, with roughly 60% found just once. The sample in question was CD4+ T cells sorted from blood, obtained at week 24, from a patient treated with tofacitinib. This clonotype originated in a human donor with alopecia areata. The rearrangement links TRBV29-1 to TRBJ2-4; D perhaps matches TRBD1 (5 bases). This CDR3 reads CSVGPSTAAKNIQYF. The DNA for the CDR3 is TGCAGCGTTGGACCCTCGACAGCGGCCAAAAACATTCAGTACTTC.